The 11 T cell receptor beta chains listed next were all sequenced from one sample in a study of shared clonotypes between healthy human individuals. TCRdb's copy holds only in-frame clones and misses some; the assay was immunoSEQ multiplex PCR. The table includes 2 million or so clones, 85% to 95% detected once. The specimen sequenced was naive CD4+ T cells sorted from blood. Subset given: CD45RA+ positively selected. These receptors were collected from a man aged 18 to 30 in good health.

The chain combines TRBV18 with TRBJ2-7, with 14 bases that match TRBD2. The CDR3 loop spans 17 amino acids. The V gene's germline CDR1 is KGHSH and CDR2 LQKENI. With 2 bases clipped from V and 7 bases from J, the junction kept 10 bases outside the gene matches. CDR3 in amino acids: CASSPASGLAGGGEQYF. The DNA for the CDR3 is TGTGCCAGCTCACCAGCGTCCGGACTAGCGGGGGGAGGTGAGCAGTACTTC.

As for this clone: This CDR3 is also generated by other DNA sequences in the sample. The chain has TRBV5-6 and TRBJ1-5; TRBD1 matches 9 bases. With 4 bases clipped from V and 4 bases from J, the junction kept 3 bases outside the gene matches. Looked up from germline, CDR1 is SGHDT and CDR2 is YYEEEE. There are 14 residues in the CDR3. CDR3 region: CASSPGQGNQPQHF. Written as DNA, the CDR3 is TGTGCCAGCAGCCCCGGACAGGGGAATCAGCCCCAGCATTTT. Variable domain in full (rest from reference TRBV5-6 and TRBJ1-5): DAGVTQSPTHLIKTRGQQVTLRCSPKSGHDTVSWYQQALGQGPQFIFQYYEEEERQRGNFPDRFSGHQFPNYSSELNVNALLLGDSALYLCASSPGQGNQPQHFGDGTRLSIL.

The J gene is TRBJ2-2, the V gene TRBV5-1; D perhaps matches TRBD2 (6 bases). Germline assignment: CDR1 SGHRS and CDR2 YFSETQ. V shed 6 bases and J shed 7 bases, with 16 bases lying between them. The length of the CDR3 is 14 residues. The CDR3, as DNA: TGCGCCAGCACCCTCAGCGGGTCTAGCGGGGAGCTGTTTTTT. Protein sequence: CASTLSGSSGELFF.

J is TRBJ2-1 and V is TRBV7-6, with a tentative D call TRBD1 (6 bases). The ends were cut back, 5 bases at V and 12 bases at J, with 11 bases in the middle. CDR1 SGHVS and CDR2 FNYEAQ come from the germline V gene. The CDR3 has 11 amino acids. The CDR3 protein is CASSGDTVQFF. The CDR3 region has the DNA TGTGCCAGCAGCGGGGACACCGTGCAGTTCTTC. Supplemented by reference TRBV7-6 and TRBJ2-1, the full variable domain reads GAGVSQSPRYKVTKRGQDVALRCDPISGHVSLYWYRQALGQGPEFLTYFNYEAQQDKSGLPNDRFSAERPEGSISTLTIQRTEQRDSAMYRCASSGDTVQFFGPGTRLTVL.

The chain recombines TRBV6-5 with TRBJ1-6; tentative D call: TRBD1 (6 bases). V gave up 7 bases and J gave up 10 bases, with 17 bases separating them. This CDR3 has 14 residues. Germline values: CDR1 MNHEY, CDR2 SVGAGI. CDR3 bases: TGTGCCAGCAAAAAGGGGGGGTTCCCCTCACCCCTCCACTTT. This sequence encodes CASKKGGFPSPLHF.

DNA of the CDR3: TGTGCCAGCAGCTTATCAGGACAGGGCAATCAGCCCCAGCATTTT. Protein: CASSLSGQGNQPQHF. J is TRBJ1-5 and V is TRBV11-2; TRBD1 agrees at 7 bases. The junction had 3 bases not matched to a gene; V was cut back by 2 bases and J by 2 bases. CDR1 and CDR2 (germline): SGHAT, FQNNGV. This CDR3 region has 15 residues.

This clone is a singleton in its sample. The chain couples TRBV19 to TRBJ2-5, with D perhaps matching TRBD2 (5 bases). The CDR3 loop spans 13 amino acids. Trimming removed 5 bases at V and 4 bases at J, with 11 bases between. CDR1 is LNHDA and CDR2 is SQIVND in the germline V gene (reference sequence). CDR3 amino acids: CASSSIGGETQYF. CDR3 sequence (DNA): TGTGCCAGTAGTTCGATTGGAGGAGAGACCCAGTACTTC. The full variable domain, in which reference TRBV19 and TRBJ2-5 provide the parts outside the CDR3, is DGGITQSPKYLFRKEGQNVTLSCEQNLNHDAMYWYRQDPGQGLRLIYYSQIVNDFQKGDIAEGYSVSREKKESFPLTVTSAQKNPTAFYLCASSSIGGETQYFGPGTRLLVL.

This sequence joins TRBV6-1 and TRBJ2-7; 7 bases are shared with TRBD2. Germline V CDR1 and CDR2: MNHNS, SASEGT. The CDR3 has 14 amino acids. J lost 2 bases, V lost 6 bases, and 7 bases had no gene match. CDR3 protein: CASRPAGLTYEQYF. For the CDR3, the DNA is TGTGCCAGCAGACCAGCGGGGTTGACCTACGAGCAGTACTTC.

Here the CDR3 reads CSVDPDGTDTQYF. The CDR3 DNA sequence: TGCAGCGTTGACCCGGACGGCACAGATACGCAGTATTTT. This sequence joins TRBV29-1 and TRBJ2-3; no definite D call. This CDR3 is built from 13 residues. Trimming cost V 3 bases and J 1 base, with 8 bases left between them. In germline, CDR1 is SQVTM, CDR2 ANQGSEA.

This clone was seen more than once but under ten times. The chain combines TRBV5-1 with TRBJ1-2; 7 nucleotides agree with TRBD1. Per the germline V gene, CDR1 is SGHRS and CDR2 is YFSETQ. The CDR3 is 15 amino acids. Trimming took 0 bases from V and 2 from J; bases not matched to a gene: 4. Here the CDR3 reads CASSLGGDRNYGYTF. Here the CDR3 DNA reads TGCGCCAGCAGCTTGGGTGGGGACAGAAACTATGGCTACACCTTC.

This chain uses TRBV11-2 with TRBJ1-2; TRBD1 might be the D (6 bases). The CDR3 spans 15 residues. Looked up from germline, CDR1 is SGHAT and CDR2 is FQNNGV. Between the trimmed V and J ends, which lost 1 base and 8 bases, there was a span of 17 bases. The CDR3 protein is CASSLALQGFRGYTF. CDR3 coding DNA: TGTGCCAGCAGCTTAGCCTTACAGGGCTTTCGCGGCTACACCTTC. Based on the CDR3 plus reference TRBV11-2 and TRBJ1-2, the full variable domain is EAGVAQSPRYKIIEKRQSVAFWCNPISGHATLYWYQQILGQGPKLLIQFQNNGVVDDSQLPKDRFSAERLKGVDSTLKIQPAKLEDSAVYLCASSLALQGFRGYTFGSGTRLTVV.